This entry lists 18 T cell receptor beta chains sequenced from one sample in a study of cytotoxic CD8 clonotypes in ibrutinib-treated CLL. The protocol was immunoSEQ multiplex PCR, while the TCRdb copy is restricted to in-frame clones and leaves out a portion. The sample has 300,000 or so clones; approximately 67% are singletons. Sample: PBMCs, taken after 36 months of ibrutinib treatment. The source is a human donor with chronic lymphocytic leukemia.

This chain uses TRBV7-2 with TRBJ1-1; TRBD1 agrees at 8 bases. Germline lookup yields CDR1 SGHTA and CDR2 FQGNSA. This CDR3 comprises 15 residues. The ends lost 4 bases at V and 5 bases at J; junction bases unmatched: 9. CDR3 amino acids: CASSSNPGGATEAFF. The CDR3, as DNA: TGTGCCAGCAGCTCGAATCCAGGGGGCGCAACTGAAGCTTTCTTT.

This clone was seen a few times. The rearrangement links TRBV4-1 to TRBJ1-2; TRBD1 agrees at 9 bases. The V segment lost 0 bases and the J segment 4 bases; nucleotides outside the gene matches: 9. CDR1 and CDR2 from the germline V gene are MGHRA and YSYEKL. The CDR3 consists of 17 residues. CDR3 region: CASSQDGGQGTSYGYTF. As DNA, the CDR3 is TGCGCCAGCAGCCAAGACGGCGGACAGGGGACGAGCTATGGCTACACCTTC.

DNA for the CDR3: TGCAGCGTTGTGTGGCAGGGGAACTACGAGCAGTACTTC. It specifies CSVVWQGNYEQYF. The V call is TRBV29-1, the J call TRBJ2-7; a possible D gene is TRBD1 (6 bases). Trimming removed 4 bases at V and 3 bases at J, with 13 bases between. Germline loops: CDR1 SQVTM, CDR2 ANQGSEA. This CDR3 has 13 residues.

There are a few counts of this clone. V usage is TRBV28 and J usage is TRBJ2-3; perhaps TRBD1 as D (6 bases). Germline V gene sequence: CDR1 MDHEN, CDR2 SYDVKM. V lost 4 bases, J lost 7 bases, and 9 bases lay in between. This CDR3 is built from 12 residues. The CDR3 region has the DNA TGTGCCAGCAGTTCAGGGACATATACGCAGTATTTT. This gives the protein CASSSGTYTQYF.

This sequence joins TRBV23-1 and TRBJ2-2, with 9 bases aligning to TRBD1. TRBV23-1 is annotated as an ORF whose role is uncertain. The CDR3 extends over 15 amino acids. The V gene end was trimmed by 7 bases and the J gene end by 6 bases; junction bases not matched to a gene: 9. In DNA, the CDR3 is TGCGCCAGCACCCCTCCGGACAGGGGTCCCGGGGAGCTGTTTTTT. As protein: CASTPPDRGPGELFF.

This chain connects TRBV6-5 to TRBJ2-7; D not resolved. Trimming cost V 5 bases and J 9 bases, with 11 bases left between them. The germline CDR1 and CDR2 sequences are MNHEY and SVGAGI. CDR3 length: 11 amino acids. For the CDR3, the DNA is TGTGCCAGCAGTGAAGCGCCTGGGCAGTACTTC. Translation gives CASSEAPGQYF.

The CDR3 DNA is TGTGCCAGCAGTCCCTGGACAGGGAGCATTGAGACCCAGTACTTC. It yields the protein CASSPWTGSIETQYF. This chain uses TRBV27 with TRBJ2-5; 8 positions match TRBD1. Germline V gene data show CDR1 as MNHEY and CDR2 as SMNVEV (reference sequence). V was clipped by 5 bases and J by 5 bases; unmatched bases: 10. This CDR3 is 15 amino acids long.

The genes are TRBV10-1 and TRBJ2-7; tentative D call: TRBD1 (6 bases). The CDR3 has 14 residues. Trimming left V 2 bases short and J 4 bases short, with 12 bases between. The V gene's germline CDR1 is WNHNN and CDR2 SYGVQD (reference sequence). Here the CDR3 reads CASSEDRTTYEQYF. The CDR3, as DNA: TGCGCCAGCAGTGAGGACAGGACAACTTACGAGCAGTACTTC.

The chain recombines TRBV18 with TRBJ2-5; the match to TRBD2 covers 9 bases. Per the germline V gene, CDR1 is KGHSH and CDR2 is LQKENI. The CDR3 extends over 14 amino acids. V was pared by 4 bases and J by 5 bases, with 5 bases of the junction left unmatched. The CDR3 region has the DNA TGTGCCAGCTCACTGGTAGCGGGAGAGGAGACCCAGTACTTC. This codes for CASSLVAGEETQYF.

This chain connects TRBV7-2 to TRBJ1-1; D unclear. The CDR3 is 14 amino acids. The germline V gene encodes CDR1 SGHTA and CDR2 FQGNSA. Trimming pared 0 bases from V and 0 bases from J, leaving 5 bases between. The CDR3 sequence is CASSLALMNTEAFF. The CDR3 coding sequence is TGTGCCAGCAGCTTAGCACTGATGAACACTGAAGCTTTCTTT.

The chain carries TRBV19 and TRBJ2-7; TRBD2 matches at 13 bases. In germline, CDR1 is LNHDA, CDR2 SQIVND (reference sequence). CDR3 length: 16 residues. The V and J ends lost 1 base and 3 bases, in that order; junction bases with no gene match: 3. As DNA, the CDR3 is TGTGCCAGTAGTATAGGAAGACTAGCGGGAGGCTACGAGCAGTACTTC. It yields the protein CASSIGRLAGGYEQYF. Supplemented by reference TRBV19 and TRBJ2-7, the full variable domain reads DGGITQSPKYLFRKEGQNVTLSCEQNLNHDAMYWYRQDPGQGLRLIYYSQIVNDFQKGDIAEGYSVSREKKESFPLTVTSAQKNPTAFYLCASSIGRLAGGYEQYFGPGTRLTVT.

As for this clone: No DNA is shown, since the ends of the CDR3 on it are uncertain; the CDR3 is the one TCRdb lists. CDR3 residues: CASGRDSFLWGYTF. The rearrangement links TRBV2 to TRBJ1-2; the table's D call, TRBD1, was not checked against the DNA. Inclusive of both ends, the CDR3 amounts to 14 amino acids. Germline CDR1 is SNHLY and CDR2 is FYNNEI.

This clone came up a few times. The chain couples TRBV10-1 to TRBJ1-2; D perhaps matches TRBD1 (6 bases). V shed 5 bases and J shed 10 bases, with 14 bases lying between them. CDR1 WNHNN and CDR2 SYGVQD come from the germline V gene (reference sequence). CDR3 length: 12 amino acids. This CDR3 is CASSRDKGPYTF. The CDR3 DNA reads TGCGCCAGCAGTCGGGACAAGGGCCCCTACACCTTC.

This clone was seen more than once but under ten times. CDR3 DNA sequence: TGTGCCAGCAGCTTAGGTTCGCGTTCCTACGAGCAGTACTTC. Amino acid sequence: CASSLGSRSYEQYF. The V and J genes are TRBV11-2 and TRBJ2-7; D uncertain. The CDR3 has 14 amino acids. CDR1 SGHAT and CDR2 FQNNGV come from the germline V gene. The V and J ends lost 1 base and 1 base respectively, with 8 bases between them.

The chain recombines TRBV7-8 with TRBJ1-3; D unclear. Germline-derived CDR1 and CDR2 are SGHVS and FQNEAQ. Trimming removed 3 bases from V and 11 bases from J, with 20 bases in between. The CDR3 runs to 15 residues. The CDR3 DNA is TGTGCCAGCAGCTTGGTCACCGGGAGCTCAGGCGCCATATATTTT. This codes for CASSLVTGSSGAIYF.

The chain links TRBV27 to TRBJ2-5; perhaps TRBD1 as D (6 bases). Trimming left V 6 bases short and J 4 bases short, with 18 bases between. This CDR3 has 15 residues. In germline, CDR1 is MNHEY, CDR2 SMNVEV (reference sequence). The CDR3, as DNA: TGTGCCAGCAGCCAAACAACAGGGTCCGGAGAGACCCAGTACTTC. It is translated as CASSQTTGSGETQYF.

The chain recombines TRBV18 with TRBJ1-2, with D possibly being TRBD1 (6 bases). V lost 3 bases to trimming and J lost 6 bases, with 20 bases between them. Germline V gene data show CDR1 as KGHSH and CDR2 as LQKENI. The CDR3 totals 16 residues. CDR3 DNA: TGTGCCAGCTCACCCGACGGACAGCTGATCGGAGATGGCTACACCTTC. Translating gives CASSPDGQLIGDGYTF.

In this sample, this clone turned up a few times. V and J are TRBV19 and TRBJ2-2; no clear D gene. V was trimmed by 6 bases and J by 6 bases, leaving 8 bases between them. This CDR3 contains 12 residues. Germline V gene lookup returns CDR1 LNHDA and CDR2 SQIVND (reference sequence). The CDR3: CASRGIPGELFF. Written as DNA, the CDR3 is TGTGCCAGTAGAGGGATTCCCGGGGAGCTGTTTTTT.